These 24 T cell receptor beta chains came from one sample sequenced in a study of CD8+ T cells in alopecia areata. RNA extraction and reverse transcription yielded cDNA as sequencing template. Generated by immunoSEQ multiplex PCR, the TCRdb table keeps only in-frame clones and is missing some. The repertoire has about 64,000 clones, about 44% of them found once; the top ten carry about 51%. Sequencing was carried out using NKG2D-low CD8+ T cells sorted from blood. The origin of the receptors is a human donor with alopecia areata.

The CDR3, as DNA: TGTGCCAGCAGCTTACCCCGGTATAGGGACACTGAAGCTTTCTTT. Its protein product is CASSLPRYRDTEAFF. This chain uses TRBV7-2 with TRBJ1-1, with D uncertain. The CDR3 length is 15 residues. Trimming left V 2 bases short and J 3 bases short, with 13 bases between. Germline V gene lookup returns CDR1 SGHTA and CDR2 FQGNSA.

This clone appeared a few times. J is TRBJ2-1 and V is TRBV19, with D perhaps given as TRBD1 or TRBD2 (5 bases each). CDR3 length equals 15 residues. Deletions cut 10 bases from V and 8 bases from J, with 24 bases between. Germline CDR1 reads LNHDA; CDR2 reads SQIVND (reference sequence). CDR3 loop: CATKEGNGPTDEQFF. For the CDR3, the DNA is TGTGCCACTAAAGAGGGGAACGGTCCCACCGATGAGCAGTTCTTC.

This chain links TRBV23-1 with TRBJ1-1; a possible D gene is TRBD1 (5 bases). TRBV23-1 is noted as an ORF with a role that remains uncertain. V was pared by 5 bases and J by 4 bases, with 17 bases between. The CDR3 contains 15 residues. CDR3 DNA: TGCGCCAGCAGTGGCCTCGGGGGAGGAGGCACTGAAGCTTTCTTT. It encodes CASSGLGGGGTEAFF.

This clone has a handful of counts. At one of its ends the junction is not consistent with the germline gene, which may arise from a read error. This chain uses TRBV14 with TRBJ2-1; the D gene could be TRBD1 or TRBD2 (5 bases each). The V gene's germline CDR1 is SGHDN and CDR2 FVKESK. There are 14 residues in the CDR3. CDR3 nucleotides: TGTGCCAGCAGCCAAGATAGGGACCACAAAGAGCAGTTCTTC. Translation: CASSQDRDHKEQFF.

The chain employs TRBV14 and TRBJ2-7; the D gene is possibly TRBD1 (6 bases). The CDR3 covers 15 residues. CDR1 SGHDN and CDR2 FVKESK come from the germline V gene. Trimming removed 0 bases from V and 5 bases from J, with 14 bases in between. CDR3 sequence reads: CASSQDPQGIHEQYF. The CDR3, as DNA: TGTGCCAGCAGCCAAGATCCGCAGGGGATCCACGAGCAGTACTTC.

V and J are TRBV7-9 and TRBJ2-4; the D gene is possibly TRBD1 (5 bases). Trimming left V 5 bases short and J 15 bases short, with 23 bases between. The CDR3 extends over 14 amino acids. CDR1 and CDR2 (germline): SEHNR, FQNEAQ (reference sequence). The CDR3 sequence: CASSAPAHPGNRYF. The CDR3 nucleotides are TGTGCCAGCAGCGCCCCCGCGCACCCAGGGAACCGGTACTTC.

This clone was counted between two and nine times. The CDR3 reads CASSLVGEARNEQFF. For the CDR3, the DNA is TGTGCCAGCAGCTTAGTTGGTGAAGCCCGCAATGAGCAGTTCTTC. V usage is TRBV7-6 and J usage is TRBJ2-1; D is unclear. Germline loops: CDR1 SGHVS, CDR2 FNYEAQ. The CDR3 is made up of 15 amino acids. The germline V and J ends were trimmed by 1 base and 6 bases, with 13 bases remaining between them.

This clone is deemed medium-sized. This chain uses TRBV28 with TRBJ2-1, with TRBD2 identical over 11 bases. The V gene's germline CDR1 is MDHEN and CDR2 SYDVKM. The CDR3 covers 16 residues. The J segment lost 5 bases and the V segment lost 1 base, leaving 4 bases of the junction unmatched. The CDR3 bases are TGTGCCAGCAGTTTATCGGGGACTAGCGGCAACAATGAGCAGTTCTTC. It translates to CASSLSGTSGNNEQFF. The full variable domain, with the rest looked up from reference TRBV28 and TRBJ2-1, is DVKVTQSSRYLVKRTGEKVFLECVQDMDHENMFWYRQDPGLGLRLIYFSYDVKMKEKGDIPEGYSVSREKKERFSLILESASTNQTSMYLCASSLSGTSGNNEQFFGPGTRLTVL.

The chain combines TRBV29-1 with TRBJ2-1; D gene uncertain. The CDR3 totals 14 residues. V lost 7 bases and J lost 6, with 19 bases in between. CDR1 and CDR2 from the germline V gene are SQVTM and ANQGSEA. CDR3 bases: TGCAGCGCCCCAGCCTCTTCCTTTACCAATGAGCAGTTCTTC. Protein: CSAPASSFTNEQFF.

A single count supports this clone. V gene TRBV6-6 combines with J gene TRBJ2-1; tentative D call: TRBD2 (6 bases). The CDR3 sequence is 14 residues long. CDR1 MNHNY and CDR2 SVGAGI come from the germline V gene (reference sequence). The V end lost 6 bases, the J end lost 8 bases, and 17 bases lay between the germline ends. Written as DNA, the CDR3 is TGTGCCAGCAGCCACGCGGGGCACCTGGATGAGCAGTTCTTC. Translated, it gives CASSHAGHLDEQFF.

Only a few counts were recorded for this clone. This chain joins TRBV27 and TRBJ2-7, with unresolved D. The tail of the sequence fits TRBJ2-5 better, so the J call may be wrong. Germline V gene sequence: CDR1 MNHEY, CDR2 SMNVEV (reference sequence). The length of the CDR3 is 12 residues. CDR3 coding DNA: TGTGCCAGCAGTAGACCCCTCGGGACCCAGTACTTC. It translates to CASSRPLGTQYF.

This clone was observed a single time. The chain recombines TRBV15 with TRBJ2-6, with D possibly matching TRBD1 (5 bases). V lost 0 bases to trimming and J lost 1 base, with 25 bases between them. Looked up from germline, CDR1 is LNHNV and CDR2 is YYDKDF (reference sequence). The CDR3 has 22 residues. The CDR3 protein is CATSRDIGFTGAYESGANVLTF. CDR3 sequence (DNA): TGTGCCACCAGCAGAGATATCGGGTTCACAGGAGCCTACGAATCTGGGGCCAACGTCCTGACTTTC.

This rearrangement joins TRBV5-1 to TRBJ2-7; D is perhaps TRBD1 (6 bases). Germline CDR1 reads SGHRS; CDR2 reads YFSETQ. V shed 3 bases and J shed 7 bases, with 14 bases lying between them. This CDR3 has 13 residues. The CDR3 loop is CASSSDRRWEQYF. For the CDR3, the DNA is TGCGCCAGCAGCTCCGACAGGCGGTGGGAGCAGTACTTC.

This clone was seen more than once but under ten times. The CDR3: CAISESSRDSEFRETQYF. CDR3 bases: TGTGCCATCAGTGAGTCGAGTCGGGACAGCGAATTTCGAGAGACCCAGTACTTC. The chain combines TRBV10-3 with TRBJ2-5, with TRBD1 matching over 7 bases. Germline loops: CDR1 ENHRY, CDR2 SYGVKD. The CDR3 runs to 18 residues. J gave up 4 bases and V 0 bases, and 14 bases lay outside the gene matches.

The chain couples TRBV7-2 to TRBJ2-7; D tentatively reads TRBD1 or TRBD2 (5 bases each). Trimming took off 5 bases at V and 2 bases at J, with 13 bases between the two ends. The germline V gene has CDR1 SGHTA and CDR2 FQGNSA. This CDR3 comprises 14 residues. CDR3 nucleotide sequence: TGTGCCAGCAGCCCCCGGGGCCGGACCTACGAGCAGTACTTC. The encoded protein is CASSPRGRTYEQYF.

This clone was counted a few times. The V and J genes are TRBV19 and TRBJ1-2; D ambiguous. Germline CDR1 LNHDA, CDR2 SQIVND (reference sequence). The CDR3 extends over 11 amino acids. Trimming took 7 bases from V and 8 from J, leaving 11 bases between them. CDR3 DNA: TGTGCCAGTACGAAGGGCCGCGGCTACACCTTC. Its translation: CASTKGRGYTF.

The chain uses TRBV29-1 and TRBJ1-4, with a tentative D call TRBD1 (6 bases). V gave up 7 bases and J gave up 5 bases, with 17 bases separating them. CDR3 length: 14 residues. CDR1 is SQVTM, CDR2 ANQGSEA, per germline. CDR3 region: CSAEVGGWNEKLFF. CDR3 bases: TGCAGCGCCGAGGTAGGGGGTTGGAATGAAAAACTGTTTTTT.

The chain carries TRBV7-2 and TRBJ1-2, with 9 positions matching TRBD1. The CDR3 extends over 14 amino acids. V lost 5 bases to trimming and J lost 5 bases; unmatched junction nucleotides: 6. Germline CDR1 and CDR2: SGHTA and FQGNSA. Here the CDR3 DNA reads TGTGCCAGCAGCCCGAGGGGGACAGGGTATGGCTACACCTTC. As protein: CASSPRGTGYGYTF.

CDR3 residues: CASSYPTGGTEAFF. As DNA, the CDR3 is TGTGCCAGCAGTTATCCAACAGGGGGAACTGAAGCTTTCTTT. The chain joins TRBV7-2 to TRBJ1-1; 8 bases line up with TRBD1. The CDR3 has 14 residues. The germline V gene has CDR1 SGHTA and CDR2 FQGNSA. The trim removed 6 bases at V and 5 bases at J, leaving 8 bases unmatched. The full variable domain, with the rest looked up from reference TRBV7-2 and TRBJ1-1, is GAGVSQSPSNKVTEKGKDVELRCDPISGHTALYWYRQSLGQGLEFLIYFQGNSAPDKSGLPSDRFSAERTGGSVSTLTIQRTQQEDSAVYLCASSYPTGGTEAFFGQGTRLTVV.

The chain has TRBV30 and TRBJ1-1; D is possibly TRBD1 (5 bases). The germline gives CDR1 GTSNPN, CDR2 SVGIG (reference sequence). V was clipped by 4 bases and J by 0 bases, with 21 bases between them. The CDR3 length is 17 residues. In DNA form, the CDR3 reads TGTGCCTGGACTCCTCATCTGTCGGGGCACTTGAACACTGAAGCTTTCTTT. Residues: CAWTPHLSGHLNTEAFF.

This clone has more than one count but fewer than ten. The CDR3 region has the DNA TGCAGCGCCGCGGACCCGGCAGGGGGCGGCTACACCTTC. Its translation is CSAADPAGGGYTF. This sequence joins TRBV29-1 and TRBJ1-2; TRBD1 matches at 8 bases. This CDR3 region has 13 residues. V dropped 7 bases and J dropped 8; count of bases not matched to a gene: 12. Germline CDR1 SQVTM, CDR2 ANQGSEA.

V is TRBV29-1 and J is TRBJ1-5; tentatively, D is TRBD1 (6 bases). This CDR3 region has 14 residues. Germline V gene lookup returns CDR1 SQVTM and CDR2 ANQGSEA. Trimming pared 4 bases from V and 3 bases from J, leaving 13 bases between. CDR3 protein: CSVAARGPNQPQHF. The CDR3 DNA reads TGCAGCGTTGCCGCCCGGGGGCCCAATCAGCCCCAGCATTTT.

V usage is TRBV29-1 and J usage is TRBJ1-2; a weak D match, TRBD1 (5 bases). CDR1 is SQVTM and CDR2 is ANQGSEA in the germline V gene. V dropped 4 bases and J dropped 6 bases, with 9 bases sitting between them. The CDR3 loop spans 11 amino acids. CDR3 region: CSVVSGDGYTF. CDR3 DNA sequence: TGCAGCGTTGTTTCGGGGGATGGCTACACCTTC.

This chain links TRBV7-3 with TRBJ2-3; 8 bases are a match to TRBD2. Germline assignment: CDR1 SGHTA and CDR2 FQGTGA. CDR3 length: 15 residues. The junction had 7 bases not matched to a gene; V was cut back by 4 bases and J by 4 bases. CDR3 protein: CASSSSGSLADTQYF. Written as DNA, the CDR3 is TGTGCCAGCAGCTCAAGCGGGAGTCTCGCAGATACGCAGTATTTT.